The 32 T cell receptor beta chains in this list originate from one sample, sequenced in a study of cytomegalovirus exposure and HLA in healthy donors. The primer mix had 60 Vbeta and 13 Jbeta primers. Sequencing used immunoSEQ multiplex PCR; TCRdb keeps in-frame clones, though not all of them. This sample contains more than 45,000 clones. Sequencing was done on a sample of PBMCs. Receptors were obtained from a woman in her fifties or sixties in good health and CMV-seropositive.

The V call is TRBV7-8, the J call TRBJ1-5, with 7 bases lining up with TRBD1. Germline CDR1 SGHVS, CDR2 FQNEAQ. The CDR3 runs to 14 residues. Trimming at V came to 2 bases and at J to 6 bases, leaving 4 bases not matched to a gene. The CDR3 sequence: CASSLRGRGQPQHF. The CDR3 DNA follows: TGTGCCAGCAGCTTAAGGGGGCGGGGTCAGCCCCAGCATTTT.

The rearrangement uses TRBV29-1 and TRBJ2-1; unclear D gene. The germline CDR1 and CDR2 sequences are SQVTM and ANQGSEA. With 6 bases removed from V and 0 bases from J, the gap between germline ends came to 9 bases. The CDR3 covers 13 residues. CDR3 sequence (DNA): TGCAGCGTGACTCCCAGCTCCTACAATGAGCAGTTCTTC. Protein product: CSVTPSSYNEQFF.

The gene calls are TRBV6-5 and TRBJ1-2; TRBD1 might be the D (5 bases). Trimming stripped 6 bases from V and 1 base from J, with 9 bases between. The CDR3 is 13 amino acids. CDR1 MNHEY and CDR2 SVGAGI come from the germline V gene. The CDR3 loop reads CASSLGVNYGYTF. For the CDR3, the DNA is TGTGCCAGCAGCTTAGGGGTTAACTATGGCTACACCTTC.

The CDR3 sequence is CASSPIGIGRDGYTF. CDR3 DNA sequence: TGTGCCAGCAGTCCTATAGGCATAGGGAGGGATGGCTACACCTTC. The chain links TRBV27 to TRBJ1-2; D remains unclear. V dropped 5 bases and J dropped 6 bases, with 19 bases sitting between them. Germline V gene lookup returns CDR1 MNHEY and CDR2 SMNVEV (reference sequence). There are 15 residues in the CDR3.

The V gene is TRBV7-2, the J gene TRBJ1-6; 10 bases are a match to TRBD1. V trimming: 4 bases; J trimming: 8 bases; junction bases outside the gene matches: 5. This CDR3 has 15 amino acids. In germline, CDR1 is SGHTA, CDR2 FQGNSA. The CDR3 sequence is CASSSDRGLDSPLHF. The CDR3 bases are TGTGCCAGCAGCTCAGACAGGGGGCTAGATTCACCCCTCCACTTT. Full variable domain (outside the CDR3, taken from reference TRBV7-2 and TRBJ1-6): GAGVSQSPSNKVTEKGKDVELRCDPISGHTALYWYRQSLGQGLEFLIYFQGNSAPDKSGLPSDRFSAERTGGSVSTLTIQRTQQEDSAVYLCASSSDRGLDSPLHFGNGTRLTVT.

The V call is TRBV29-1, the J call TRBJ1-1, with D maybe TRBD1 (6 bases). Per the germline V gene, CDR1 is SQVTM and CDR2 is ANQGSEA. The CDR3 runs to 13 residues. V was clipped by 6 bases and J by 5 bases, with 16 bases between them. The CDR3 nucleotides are TGCAGCGTCGGAAACAGGGTCGGGACTGAAGCTTTCTTT. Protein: CSVGNRVGTEAFF.

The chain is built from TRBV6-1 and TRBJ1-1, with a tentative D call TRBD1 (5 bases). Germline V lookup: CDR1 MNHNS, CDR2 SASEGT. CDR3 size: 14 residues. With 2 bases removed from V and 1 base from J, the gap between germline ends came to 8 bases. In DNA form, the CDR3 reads TGTGCCAGCAGTGAACAGGGTGGGAACACTGAAGCTTTCTTT. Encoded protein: CASSEQGGNTEAFF.

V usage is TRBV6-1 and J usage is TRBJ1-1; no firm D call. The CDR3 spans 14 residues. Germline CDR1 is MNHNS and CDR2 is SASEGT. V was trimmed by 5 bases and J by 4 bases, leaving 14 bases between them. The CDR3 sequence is CASSLGGRATEAFF. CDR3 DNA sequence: TGTGCCAGCAGTCTAGGAGGGAGGGCCACTGAAGCTTTCTTT.

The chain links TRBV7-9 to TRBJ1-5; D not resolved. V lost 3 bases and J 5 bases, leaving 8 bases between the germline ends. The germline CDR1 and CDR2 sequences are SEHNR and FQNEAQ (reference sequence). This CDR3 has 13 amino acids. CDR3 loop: CASSLETDQPQHF. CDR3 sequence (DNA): TGTGCCAGCAGCTTGGAGACCGATCAGCCCCAGCATTTT.

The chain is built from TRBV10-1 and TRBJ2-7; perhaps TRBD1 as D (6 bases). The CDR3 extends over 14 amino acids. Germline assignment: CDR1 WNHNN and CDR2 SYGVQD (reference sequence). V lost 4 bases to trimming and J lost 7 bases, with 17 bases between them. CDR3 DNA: TGCGCCAGCAGTGCCCTACAGGGTTTGGAAGAGCAGTACTTC. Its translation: CASSALQGLEEQYF.

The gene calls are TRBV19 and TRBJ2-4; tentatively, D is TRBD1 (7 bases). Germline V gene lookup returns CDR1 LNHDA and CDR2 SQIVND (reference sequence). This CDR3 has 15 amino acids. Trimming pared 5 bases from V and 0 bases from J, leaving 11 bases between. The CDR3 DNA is TGTGCCAGTAGTGGAGGGGGCCTAGCCAAAAACATTCAGTACTTC. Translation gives CASSGGGLAKNIQYF.

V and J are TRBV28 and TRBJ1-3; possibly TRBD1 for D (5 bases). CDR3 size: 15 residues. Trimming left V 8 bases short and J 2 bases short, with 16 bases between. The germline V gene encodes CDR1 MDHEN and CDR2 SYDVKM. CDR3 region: CASLTGNTPGNTIYF. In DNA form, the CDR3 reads TGTGCCAGCCTCACAGGAAATACACCTGGAAACACCATATATTTT.

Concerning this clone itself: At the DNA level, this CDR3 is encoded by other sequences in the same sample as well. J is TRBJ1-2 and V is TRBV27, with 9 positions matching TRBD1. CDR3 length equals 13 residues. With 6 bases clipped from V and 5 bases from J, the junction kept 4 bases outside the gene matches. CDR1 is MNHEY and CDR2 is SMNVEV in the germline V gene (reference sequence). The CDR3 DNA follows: TGTGCCAGCAGCCTCGGGACAGGGTATGGCTACACCTTC. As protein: CASSLGTGYGYTF.

CDR3 sequence reads: CASSYSEGDRGSPLHF. The CDR3 coding sequence is TGTGCCAGCAGTTACTCGGAGGGGGACAGGGGTTCACCCCTCCACTTT. This sequence joins TRBV6-5 and TRBJ1-6; 10 nucleotides line up with TRBD1. Trimming took 0 bases from V and 9 from J; bases not matched to a gene: 5. The CDR3 loop spans 16 amino acids. The germline CDR1 and CDR2 sequences are MNHEY and SVGAGI.

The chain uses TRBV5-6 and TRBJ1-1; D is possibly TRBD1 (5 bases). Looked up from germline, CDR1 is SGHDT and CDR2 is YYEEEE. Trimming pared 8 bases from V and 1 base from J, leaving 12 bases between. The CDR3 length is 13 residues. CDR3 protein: CASCAQGNTEAFF. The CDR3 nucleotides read TGTGCCAGTTGCGCGCAGGGGAACACTGAAGCTTTCTTT.

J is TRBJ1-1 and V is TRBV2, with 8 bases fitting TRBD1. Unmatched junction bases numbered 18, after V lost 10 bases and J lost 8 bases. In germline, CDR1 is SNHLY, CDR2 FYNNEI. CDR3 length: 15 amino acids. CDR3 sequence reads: CATENPGGRGWEAFF. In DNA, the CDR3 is TGTGCCACCGAGAACCCAGGGGGCCGGGGTTGGGAAGCTTTCTTT.

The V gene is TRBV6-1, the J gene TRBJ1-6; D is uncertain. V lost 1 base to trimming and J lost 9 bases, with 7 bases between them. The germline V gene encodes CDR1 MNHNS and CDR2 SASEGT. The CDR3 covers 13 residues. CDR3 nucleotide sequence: TGTGCCAGCAGTGAAGTTGGAGGTTCACCCCTCCACTTT. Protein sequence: CASSEVGGSPLHF.

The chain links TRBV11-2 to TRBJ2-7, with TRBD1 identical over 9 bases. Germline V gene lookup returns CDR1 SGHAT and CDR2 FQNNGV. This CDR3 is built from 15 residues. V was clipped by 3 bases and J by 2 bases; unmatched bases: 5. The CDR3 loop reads CASSLGQGSAYEQYF. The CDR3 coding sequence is TGTGCCAGCAGCTTGGGACAGGGAAGCGCCTACGAGCAGTACTTC.

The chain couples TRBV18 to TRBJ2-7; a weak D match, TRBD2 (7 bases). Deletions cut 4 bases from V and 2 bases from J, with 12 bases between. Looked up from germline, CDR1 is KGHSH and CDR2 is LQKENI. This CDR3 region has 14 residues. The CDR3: CASSREGGAYEQYF. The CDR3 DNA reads TGTGCCAGCTCACGGGAGGGGGGGGCCTACGAGCAGTACTTC.

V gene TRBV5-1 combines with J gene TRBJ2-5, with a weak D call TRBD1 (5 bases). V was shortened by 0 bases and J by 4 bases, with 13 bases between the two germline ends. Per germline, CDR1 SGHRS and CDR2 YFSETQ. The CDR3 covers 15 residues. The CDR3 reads CASSLGLRQGETQYF. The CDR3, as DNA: TGCGCCAGCAGCTTGGGCCTCCGCCAGGGAGAGACCCAGTACTTC.

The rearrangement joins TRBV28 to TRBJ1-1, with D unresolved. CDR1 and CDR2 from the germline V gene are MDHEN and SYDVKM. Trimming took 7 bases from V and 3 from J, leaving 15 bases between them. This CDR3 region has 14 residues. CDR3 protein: CASIPSREDTEAFF. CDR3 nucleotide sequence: TGTGCCAGCATCCCATCTAGGGAGGACACTGAAGCTTTCTTT.

CDR3 protein: CASSLGNIWENTEAFF. CDR3 nucleotides: TGTGCCAGTAGCCTCGGGAACATATGGGAGAACACTGAAGCTTTCTTT. The chain links TRBV19 to TRBJ1-1, with D uncertain. The CDR3 runs 16 residues. Germline assignment: CDR1 LNHDA and CDR2 SQIVND (reference sequence). The germline V and J ends were trimmed by 6 bases and 1 base, with 18 bases remaining between them.

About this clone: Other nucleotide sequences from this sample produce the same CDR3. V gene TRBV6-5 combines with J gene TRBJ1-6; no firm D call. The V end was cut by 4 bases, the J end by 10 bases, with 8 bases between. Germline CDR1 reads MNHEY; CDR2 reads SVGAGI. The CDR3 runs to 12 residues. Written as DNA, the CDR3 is TGTGCCAGCAGTTCGACTGGGTCACCCCTCCACTTT. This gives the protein CASSSTGSPLHF.

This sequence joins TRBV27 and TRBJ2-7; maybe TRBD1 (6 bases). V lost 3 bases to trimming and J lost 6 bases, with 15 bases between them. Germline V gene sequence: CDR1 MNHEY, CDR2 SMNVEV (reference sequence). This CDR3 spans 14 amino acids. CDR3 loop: CASSFGLGQFEQYF. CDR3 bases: TGTGCCAGCAGTTTCGGGCTCGGACAGTTCGAGCAGTACTTC.

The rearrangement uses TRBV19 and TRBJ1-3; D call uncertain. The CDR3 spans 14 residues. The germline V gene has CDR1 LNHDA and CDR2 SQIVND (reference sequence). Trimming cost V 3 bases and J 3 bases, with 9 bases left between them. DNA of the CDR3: TGTGCCAGTAGTATTGGAGATATTGGAAACACCATATATTTT. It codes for CASSIGDIGNTIYF.

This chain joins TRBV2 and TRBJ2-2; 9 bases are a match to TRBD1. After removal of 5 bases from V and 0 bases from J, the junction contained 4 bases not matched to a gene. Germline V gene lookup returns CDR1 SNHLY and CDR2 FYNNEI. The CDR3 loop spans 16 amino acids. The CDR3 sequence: CASSLGQGSNTGELFF. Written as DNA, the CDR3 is TGTGCCAGCAGTCTTGGACAGGGGTCGAACACCGGGGAGCTGTTTTTT. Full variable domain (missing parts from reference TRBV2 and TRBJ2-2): EPEVTQTPSHQVTQMGQEVILRCVPISNHLYFYWYRQILGQKVEFLVSFYNNEISEKSEIFDDQFSVERPDGSNFTLKIRSTKLEDSAMYFCASSLGQGSNTGELFFGEGSRLTVL.

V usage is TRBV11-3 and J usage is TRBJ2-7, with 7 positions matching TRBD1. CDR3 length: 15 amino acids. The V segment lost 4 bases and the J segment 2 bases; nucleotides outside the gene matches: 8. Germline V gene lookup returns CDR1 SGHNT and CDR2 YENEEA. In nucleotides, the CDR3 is TGTGCCAGCAGCTCCGACAGGGCATGGACCTACGAGCAGTACTTC. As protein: CASSSDRAWTYEQYF.

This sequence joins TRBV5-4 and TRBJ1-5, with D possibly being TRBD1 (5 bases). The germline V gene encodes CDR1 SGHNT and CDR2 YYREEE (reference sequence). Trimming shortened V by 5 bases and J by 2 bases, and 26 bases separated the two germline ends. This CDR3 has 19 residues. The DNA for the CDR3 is TGTGCCAGCAGTCATAGAGTGGGGGGTAGGGTATCGGGCAATCAGCCCCAGCATTTT. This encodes CASSHRVGGRVSGNQPQHF.

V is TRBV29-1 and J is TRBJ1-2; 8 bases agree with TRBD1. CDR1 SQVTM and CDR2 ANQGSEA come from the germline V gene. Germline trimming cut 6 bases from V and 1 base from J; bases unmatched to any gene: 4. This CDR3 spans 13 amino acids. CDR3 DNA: TGCAGCGTGGGACAGGATTATAACTATGGCTACACCTTC. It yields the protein CSVGQDYNYGYTF.

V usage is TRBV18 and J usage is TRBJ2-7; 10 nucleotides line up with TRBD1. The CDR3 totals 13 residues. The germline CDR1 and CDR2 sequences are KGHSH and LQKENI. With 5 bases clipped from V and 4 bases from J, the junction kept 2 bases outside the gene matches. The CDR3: CASSSGQGYEQYF. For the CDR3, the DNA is TGTGCCAGCTCATCGGGACAGGGGTACGAGCAGTACTTC.

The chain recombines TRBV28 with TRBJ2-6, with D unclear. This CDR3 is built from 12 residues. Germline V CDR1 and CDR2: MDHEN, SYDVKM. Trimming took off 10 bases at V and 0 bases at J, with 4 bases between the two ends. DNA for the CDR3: TGTGCCACGAGCTCTGGGGCCAACGTCCTGACTTTC. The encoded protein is CATSSGANVLTF.

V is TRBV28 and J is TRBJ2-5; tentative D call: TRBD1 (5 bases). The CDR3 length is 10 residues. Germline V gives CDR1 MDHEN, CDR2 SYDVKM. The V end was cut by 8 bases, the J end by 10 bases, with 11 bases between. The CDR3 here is CASLGASQYF. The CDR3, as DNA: TGTGCCAGCCTTGGGGCGAGCCAGTACTTC. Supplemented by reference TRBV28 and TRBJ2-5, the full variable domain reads DVKVTQSSRYLVKRTGEKVFLECVQDMDHENMFWYRQDPGLGLRLIYFSYDVKMKEKGDIPEGYSVSREKKERFSLILESASTNQTSMYLCASLGASQYFGPGTRLLVL.